The next 10 T cell receptor beta chains were all read from a single sample in a study of CD8+ T cells in alopecia areata. It was cDNA, reverse transcribed from extracted RNA, that served as the sequencing template. Produced via immunoSEQ multiplex PCR; TCRdb's table is partial and in-frame only. The sample records roughly 65,000 clones, 40% to 50% being singletons. The sample consisted of CD8+ T cells sorted from blood, taken at week 0. The source is a human donor with alopecia areata.

The V and J genes are TRBV29-1 and TRBJ2-2, with D maybe TRBD1 (5 bases). Germline V lookup: CDR1 SQVTM, CDR2 ANQGSEA. The CDR3 spans 15 residues. Trimming took 5 bases from V and 6 from J, leaving 19 bases between them. The CDR3 region has the DNA TGCAGCGTTCAGGTTCTCGACAGTCACCCCGGGGAGCTGTTTTTT. Its protein is CSVQVLDSHPGELFF.

This clone qualifies as medium-sized. CDR3 in amino acids: CASSLTGGIPPSTGELFF. The CDR3 DNA reads TGTGCCAGCAGTTTAACAGGGGGCATCCCCCCGAGCACCGGGGAGCTGTTTTTT. This chain links TRBV27 with TRBJ2-2, with 9 nucleotides matching TRBD1. V trimming: 2 bases; J trimming: 4 bases; junction bases outside the gene matches: 11. Germline CDR1 MNHEY, CDR2 SMNVEV (reference sequence). The CDR3 totals 18 residues.

The V and J genes are TRBV11-2 and TRBJ2-7; perhaps D is TRBD1 or TRBD2 (7 bases each). The CDR3 covers 15 residues. V gave up 4 bases and J gave up 1 base, with 14 bases separating them. The V gene's germline CDR1 is SGHAT and CDR2 FQNNGV. The CDR3 region is CASSSVQGGSYEQYF. As DNA, the CDR3 is TGTGCCAGCAGCTCGGTGCAGGGGGGGTCCTACGAGCAGTACTTC.

The chain is built from TRBV6-1 and TRBJ1-1, with D unclear. Germline lookup yields CDR1 MNHNS and CDR2 SASEGT. Trimming pared 1 base from V and 2 bases from J, leaving 8 bases between. There are 14 residues in the CDR3. The CDR3 spells CASSEEQTNTEAFF. The CDR3 DNA reads as TGTGCCAGCAGTGAAGAACAGACAAACACTGAAGCTTTCTTT.

This clone occurred once. This chain connects TRBV27 to TRBJ1-5; possibly TRBD1 for D (6 bases). The length of the CDR3 is 13 residues. Trimming removed 6 bases from V and 4 bases from J, with 10 bases in between. CDR1 is MNHEY and CDR2 is SMNVEV in the germline V gene (reference sequence). Written as DNA, the CDR3 is TGTGCCAGCAGACAGGGACCAAATCAGCCCCAGCATTTT. As protein: CASRQGPNQPQHF.

The chain links TRBV5-6 to TRBJ1-5; TRBD1 agrees at 7 bases. The CDR3 runs 16 residues. The V gene's germline CDR1 is SGHDT and CDR2 YYEEEE. The ends lost 2 bases at V and 3 bases at J; junction bases unmatched: 8. CDR3 loop: CASSFRQGGNNQPQHF. The CDR3 bases are TGTGCCAGCAGCTTCCGACAGGGAGGGAACAATCAGCCCCAGCATTTT.

This rearrangement joins TRBV9 to TRBJ2-5; the D call may be TRBD1 or TRBD2 (5 bases each). V was clipped by 3 bases and J by 5 bases, with 20 bases between them. CDR1 is SGDLS and CDR2 is YYNGEE in the germline V gene. The CDR3 is 16 residues long. CDR3 DNA sequence: TGTGCCAGCAGCGACCCGGGGCCCCGGAATGACGAGACCCAGTACTTC. Protein: CASSDPGPRNDETQYF.

This clone has a count of ten or more. In nucleotides, the CDR3 is TGTGCCAGCAGCTTCGGCACAGATACGCAGTATTTT. Its protein is CASSFGTDTQYF. This rearrangement joins TRBV5-4 to TRBJ2-3, with D unclear. In germline, CDR1 is SGHNT, CDR2 YYREEE (reference sequence). The CDR3 loop spans 12 amino acids. The V end lost 2 bases, the J end lost 1 base, and 2 bases lay between the germline ends. The full variable domain, completed using reference TRBV5-4 and TRBJ2-3, is ETGVTQSPTHLIKTRGQQVTLRCSSQSGHNTVSWYQQALGQGPQFIFQYYREEENGRGNFPPRFSGLQFPNYSSELNVNALELDDSALYLCASSFGTDTQYFGPGTRLTVL.

This clone was found a few times. The chain has TRBV9 and TRBJ2-3; D is ambiguous. This CDR3 comprises 11 residues. Germline lookup yields CDR1 SGDLS and CDR2 YYNGEE. V was clipped by 3 bases and J by 9 bases, with 8 bases between them. This CDR3 reads CASSEERTQYF. In DNA, the CDR3 is TGTGCCAGCAGCGAGGAGAGAACGCAGTATTTT. Full variable domain (remainder filled in from reference TRBV9 and TRBJ2-3): DSGVTQTPKHLITATGQRVTLRCSPRSGDLSVYWYQQSLDQGLQFLIQYYNGEERAKGNILERFSAQQFPDLHSELNLSSLELGDSALYFCASSEERTQYFGPGTRLTVL.

The chain recombines TRBV29-1 with TRBJ2-7, with 12 bases aligning to TRBD2. V trimming: 1 base; J trimming: 2 bases; junction bases outside the gene matches: 6. There are 16 residues in the CDR3. CDR1 and CDR2 (germline): SQVTM, ANQGSEA. For the CDR3, the DNA is TGCAGCGTTGAAGGCCTAGCGGGGGGGGCGGCCTACGAGCAGTACTTC. As protein: CSVEGLAGGAAYEQYF.